This T cell receptor beta chain appears in the sequencing data of a study of blood T cell repertoires in COVID-19. Study context: Specimens from acute and convalescent COVID-19 originated in the United States, Italy and Spain.

Study processing details: Reference gene primer amplification yielded estimated nucleated cell counts. Produced via immunoSEQ multiplex PCR; TCRdb's table is partial and in-frame only. V, J and clone size reflect that table, while D and trimming were determined from the DNA. The table lists 100,000 to 120,000 clones, approximately 82% of them singletons, with about 3.7% in the top ten. Germline-derived CDR1 and CDR2 are LGHDT and YNNKEL (reference sequence). The ends were cut back, 4 bases at V and 0 bases at J, with 16 bases in the middle. The CDR3 extends over 18 amino acids. The specimen sequenced was peripheral blood. The rearrangement joins TRBV3-1 (or the pseudogene TRBV3-2) to TRBJ2-6, with D uncertain. The sequence was collected from a woman over 75 with acute or convalescent COVID-19. CDR3 in amino acids: CASSRKVRSCSGANVLTF. The DNA of the CDR3 is TGTGCCAGCAGCCGGAAGGTACGGAGTTGCTCTGGGGCCAACGTCCTGACTTTC.